These T cell receptor beta chains were read from a single sample in a study of T cell responses to AZD1222 COVID-19 vaccine. The table came from immunoSEQ multiplex PCR; TCRdb's copy has only in-frame clones and leaves some out. The sample has 250,000 or so clones, 90% to 95% seen once. Sequencing used peripheral blood, obtained on day 0 of AZD1222 vaccination. Source of these receptors: an adult in good health. Each CDR3 is given with its conserved first and last residue. Where a row states a size, it is once, few, many or the class of an expanded clone; other rows omit it.

>TRBV30|.
CAWSAIKAPLHF
>TRBV28|.
CASSSDQKGRFQPQHF
>TRBV9|.
CASSVDTNTEAFF
>TRBV19|.
CASSRPGGYEQYF
>TRBV5-4|.
CASSLEINSPLHF
>TRBV7-6|.
CASSAPGQLFSGNTIYF
>TRBV28|.
CASSSQPGQHYGYTF
>TRBV2|.
CASSEASGKNIQYF
>TRBV11-2|.
CASSLLTETEAFF
>TRBV10-1|.
CASSSDRSSYEQYF
>TRBV4-3|few
CASSQDPSRGYEQYF
>TRBV5-8|.
CASSRSGGSAYNEQFF
>TRBV28|few
CASSLPGHLVTEAFF
>TRBV28|few
CASSSRQGALGQPQHF
>TRBV30|.
CAWTLGGYGYTF
>TRBV28|.
CASSLGDRSKEAFF
>TRBV11-2|once
CASSSHQYQGARFSYEQYF
>TRBV24-1|.
CATSDLVSGGEQFF
>TRBV2|.
CASSDMLGNTEAFF
>TRBV11-2|.
CASSILYEQYF
>TRBV28|.
CASNRRGNQPQHF
>TRBV6-5|.
CASIGSNQPQHF
>TRBV28|.
CASRRAGGAYEQYF
>TRBV19|.
CASSGGNDSPLHF
>TRBV9|.
CASPGRGSRGRGEQYF
>TRBV4-3|.
CASSQAMGVAEAFF
>TRBV5-1|few
CASSSYSFGNGELFF
>TRBV27|.
CASSSKLFINEKLFF
>TRBV6-5|.
CASGIAGGGGELFF